One T cell receptor beta chain is described in this entry. What it recognizes is unknown. The data derive from a study of T cells after yellow fever vaccination. Study results and caveats: Across the CD4 and CD8 compartments, a small share of clonotypes was present in both. High-abundance clonotypes from the bulk population could contaminate FACS-sorted repertoires.

In making TCR cDNA, 5'RACE template switching added a universal primer site and UMIs to it. TCRdb reprocessed the 5' RACE reads via MiXCR and lists one record per CDR3 protein. The sample records 250,000 or so distinct CDR3 sequences, around 3.5% being singletons. The CDR3 is 14 residues long. Germline trimming cut 3 bases from V and 6 bases from J; bases unmatched to any gene: 7. Germline CDR1 reads SQVTM; CDR2 reads ANQGSEA. The chain recombines TRBV29-1 with TRBJ2-2; 7 bases match TRBD2. Sequencing used PBMCs, obtained 15 days after the yellow fever booster vaccination. This TCR was recovered from a man younger than 35 who received the YFV17D yellow fever vaccine. CDR3 DNA sequence: TGCAGCGTTGAGCAAGCGGGGCGGGCCGGGGAGCTGTTTTTT. Its translation is CSVEQAGRAGELFF.